One and the same sample provided the 7 T cell receptor beta chains below, sequenced in a study of blood T cells in healthy people across ages. A second 7 to 11 cycle PCR used barcoded and J-beta primers. TCRdb called the 5' RACE reads again in MiXCR, with one record for every CDR3 protein. The sample carries 1,300,000 or so distinct CDR3 sequences, around 55% recorded once. Material for sequencing was blood. The receptors were gathered from a young man in good health.

This clonotype was seen only a few times. The J gene is TRBJ2-1, the V gene TRBV12-3 or TRBV12-4; 10 bases are shared with TRBD2. The CDR3 has 16 amino acids. J lost 8 bases, V lost 6 bases, and 13 bases had no gene match. The CDR3 bases are TGTGCCAGCAGGGACTTGGGAGCTAGCGGGGGCTATGAGCAGTTCTTC. Amino acids: CASRDLGASGGYEQFF.

To note about this clonotype: An end of the junction differs from the germline gene, which may be a read error. The chain recombines TRBV28 with TRBJ2-2; possibly TRBD2 for D (6 bases). The CDR3 totals 16 residues. Germline V gene lookup returns CDR1 MDHEN and CDR2 SYDVKM. CDR3 DNA: TGTGCCGGCAGTTTAGGGCCTAGCGAGAACACCGGGAAGCTGTTTTTT. Translating gives CAGSLGPSENTGKLFF.

In this sample, this clonotype turned up once. V usage is TRBV27 and J usage is TRBJ2-3; D remains ambiguous. The CDR3 runs 11 residues. Germline CDR1 is MNHEY and CDR2 is SMNVEV (reference sequence). The ends were cut back, 9 bases at V and 3 bases at J, with 7 bases in the middle. As DNA, the CDR3 is TGTGCCAGGGTTAATACAGATACGCAGTATTTT. It specifies CARVNTDTQYF.

The chain couples TRBV4-1 to TRBJ2-1; no clear D. From germline, CDR1 is MGHRA and CDR2 YSYEKL. The V end was cut by 1 base, the J end by 5 bases, with 9 bases between. The CDR3 is 14 amino acids. CDR3: CASSQGNYNNEQFF. CDR3 bases: TGCGCCAGCAGCCAAGGAAACTACAACAATGAGCAGTTCTTC.

The V and J genes are TRBV4-2 and TRBJ2-7, with D possibly being TRBD2 (5 bases). Trimming pared 4 bases from V and 0 bases from J, leaving 25 bases between. CDR3 length equals 19 residues. From germline, CDR1 is LGHNA and CDR2 YNFKEQ. The CDR3 DNA sequence: TGTGCCAGCAGCCGCCATACTAGGGTAGAGAACTCACGCTCCTACGAGCAGTACTTC. It codes for CASSRHTRVENSRSYEQYF.

V is TRBV7-2 and J is TRBJ2-7, with a tentative D call TRBD2 (5 bases). This CDR3 has 17 amino acids. Trimming removed 1 base from V and 1 base from J, with 17 bases in between. Germline V gene sequence: CDR1 SGHTA, CDR2 FQGNSA. The CDR3 coding sequence is TGTGCCAGCAGCTTAGTTTCCCAGCCTGACTATTCCTACGAGCAGTACTTC. The encoded protein is CASSLVSQPDYSYEQYF.

J is TRBJ1-6 and V is TRBV4-1; no firm D call. Per germline, CDR1 MGHRA and CDR2 YSYEKL. V was clipped by 4 bases and J by 0 bases, with 10 bases between them. The CDR3 runs 16 residues. The CDR3 region is CASSPPGSSYNSPLHF. DNA for the CDR3: TGCGCCAGCAGCCCACCCGGCAGCTCCTATAATTCACCCCTCCACTTT.